Here is one TCR beta chain with its context. Generated by immunoSEQ multiplex PCR, the TCRdb table keeps only in-frame clones and is missing some. The data contain approximately 53,000 clones, around nine tenths of them seen just once; the ten biggest clones take up 0.61%. This entry comes from a study of T cell changes during pregnancy in multiple sclerosis. The receptor was derived from a female donor in good health, enrolled as a control in a pregnancy study. This material consisted of CD4+ T cells from peripheral blood mononuclear cells, taken after pregnancy.

CDR3 DNA: TGTGCCAGCAGCTTAGCCAACAATCAGCCCCAGCATTTT. It is translated as CASSLANNQPQHF. The rearrangement uses TRBV7-2 and TRBJ1-5; no reliable D call. This CDR3 comprises 13 residues. CDR1 is SGHTA, CDR2 FQGNSA, per germline. V was trimmed by 0 bases and J by 3 bases, leaving 3 bases between them.